This entry concerns a single TCR beta chain. CDR3 length: 14 amino acids. Germline V lookup: CDR1 SGHAT, CDR2 FQNNGV. Losses at the gene ends were 0 bases for V and 6 bases for J; bases not matched to a gene: 1. The source of the sample is a study of control samples from healthy donors and cancer patients. Produced via immunoSEQ multiplex PCR; TCRdb's table is partial and in-frame only. The table shows more than 25,000 clones, with roughly 89% occurring only once. This chain links TRBV11-2 with TRBJ2-2, with 7 nucleotides matching TRBD1. The sequenced sample was PBMCs. This TCR came from a man aged 50 to 60 with lung cancer. DNA of the CDR3: TGTGCCAGCAGCTTAGATAGGGGGCCCGGGGAGCTGTTTTTT. Translating gives CASSLDRGPGELFF.